The 22 T cell receptor beta chains reported below all come from one sample, sequenced in a study of siplizumab effects on memory and regulatory T cells. TCRdb keeps only in-frame clones here, not all; method: immunoSEQ multiplex PCR. The sample has approximately 120,000 clones; about 91% are singletons. The material sequenced was Tregs sorted from blood. These receptors were taken from a human donor in good health.

The chain carries TRBV7-1 and TRBJ2-7; 8 nucleotides agree with TRBD2. TRBV7-1 is an ORF for which the function is uncertain. This CDR3 comprises 13 residues. V shed 2 bases and J 3 bases; nucleotides not matched to a gene: 0. CDR3 DNA sequence: TGTGCCAGCAGCTCAAGCGGGGGCTACGAGCAGTACTTC. Protein product: CASSSSGGYEQYF.

The chain uses TRBV2 and TRBJ2-1; 10 positions match TRBD2. Germline assignment: CDR1 SNHLY and CDR2 FYNNEI. V trimming: 5 bases; J trimming: 9 bases; junction bases outside the gene matches: 19. CDR3 size: 18 residues. The CDR3 coding sequence is TGTGCCAGCAGTCCAAGCACATTAGCGGGGGGCCTTTATGGTGAGCAGTTCTTC. It is translated as CASSPSTLAGGLYGEQFF.

Details on this clone: At one of its ends the junction is not consistent with the germline gene, which may arise from a read error. The chain couples TRBV19 to TRBJ1-1; a possible D gene is TRBD1 (5 bases). Per the germline V gene, CDR1 is LNHDA and CDR2 is SQIVND (reference sequence). CDR3 length: 11 residues. CDR3 DNA: TGTGCCAGTAGTATATCGGGGCCCAGGATCTTT. Its protein product is CASSISGPRIF.

This clone showed up just a few times. The chain couples TRBV5-8 to TRBJ1-1; no firm D call. The CDR3 runs 15 residues. Germline V lookup: CDR1 SGHTS, CDR2 YDEGEE. The V end was cut by 7 bases, the J end by 1 base, with 17 bases between. CDR3 sequence (DNA): TGTGCCAGCGGCGGCGCCCGGGGATCGAACACTGAAGCTTTCTTT. This sequence encodes CASGGARGSNTEAFF.

The chain joins TRBV7-6 to TRBJ2-5; TRBD1 agrees at 9 bases. The V gene's germline CDR1 is SGHVS and CDR2 FNYEAQ. CDR3 length: 16 residues. J gave up 3 bases and V 4 bases, and 9 bases lay outside the gene matches. CDR3 region: CASSSPRGQGEETQYF. Written as DNA, the CDR3 is TGTGCCAGCAGCTCCCCTAGGGGACAGGGAGAAGAGACCCAGTACTTC. Full variable domain (missing parts from reference TRBV7-6 and TRBJ2-5): GAGVSQSPRYKVTKRGQDVALRCDPISGHVSLYWYRQALGQGPEFLTYFNYEAQQDKSGLPNDRFSAERPEGSISTLTIQRTEQRDSAMYRCASSSPRGQGEETQYFGPGTRLLVL.

The chain carries TRBV18 and TRBJ1-1; D possibly corresponds to TRBD1 (6 bases). Germline loops: CDR1 KGHSH, CDR2 LQKENI. This CDR3 comprises 17 residues. Trimming left V 2 bases short and J 0 bases short, with 16 bases between. The CDR3: CASSPWGGARMNTEAFF. For the CDR3, the DNA is TGTGCCAGCTCACCATGGGGGGGGGCGAGGATGAACACTGAAGCTTTCTTT. Combining the CDR3 with reference TRBV18 and TRBJ1-1 gives the whole variable domain NAGVMQNPRHLVRRRGQEARLRCSPMKGHSHVYWYRQLPEEGLKFMVYLQKENIIDESGMPKERFSAEFPKEGPSILRIQQVVRGDSAAYFCASSPWGGARMNTEAFFGQGTRLTVV.

This clone occurred a few times. The gene calls are TRBV2 and TRBJ2-7, with 7 bases matching TRBD2. V dropped 7 bases and J dropped 3; count of bases not matched to a gene: 9. This CDR3 has 14 residues. CDR1 is SNHLY and CDR2 is FYNNEI in the germline V gene. In nucleotides, the CDR3 is TGTGCCAGCAAGGAACTAGCGCGCTACTACGAGCAGTACTTC. Protein sequence: CASKELARYYEQYF.

The chain couples TRBV4-2 to TRBJ2-4, with D maybe TRBD1 (6 bases). The CDR3 length is 16 residues. V shed 1 base and J shed 1 base, with 11 bases lying between them. Germline lookup yields CDR1 LGHNA and CDR2 YNFKEQ. The CDR3 DNA is TGTGCCAGCAGCCAAGGGGGGCAGGGGGCCAAAAACATTCAGTACTTC. Its protein product is CASSQGGQGAKNIQYF.

The J gene is TRBJ1-1, the V gene TRBV11-2, with D maybe TRBD1 (6 bases). V lost 9 bases and J lost 0, with 11 bases in between. Germline assignment: CDR1 SGHAT and CDR2 FQNNGV. This CDR3 contains 13 residues. CDR3 protein: CASNRGLNTEAFF. The CDR3, as DNA: TGTGCCAGTAATCGGGGGCTGAACACTGAAGCTTTCTTT. The full variable domain, with the rest looked up from reference TRBV11-2 and TRBJ1-1, is EAGVAQSPRYKIIEKRQSVAFWCNPISGHATLYWYQQILGQGPKLLIQFQNNGVVDDSQLPKDRFSAERLKGVDSTLKIQPAKLEDSAVYLCASNRGLNTEAFFGQGTRLTVV.

The chain employs TRBV27 and TRBJ2-3; perhaps TRBD2 as D (5 bases). Trimming stripped 5 bases from V and 2 bases from J, with 8 bases between. This CDR3 is 13 amino acids long. Germline V lookup: CDR1 MNHEY, CDR2 SMNVEV (reference sequence). The CDR3 reads CASSPGYTDTQYF. In DNA, the CDR3 is TGTGCCAGCAGTCCGGGATACACAGATACGCAGTATTTT.

The chain recombines TRBV29-1 with TRBJ2-1; 11 bases fit TRBD2. Trimming at V came to 7 bases and at J to 8 bases, leaving 7 bases not matched to a gene. Per the germline V gene, CDR1 is SQVTM and CDR2 is ANQGSEA. This CDR3 spans 13 amino acids. The CDR3 DNA follows: TGCAGCGCACTAGCGGGAGCATCACATGAGCAGTTCTTC. It codes for CSALAGASHEQFF.

The chain couples TRBV18 to TRBJ2-1; 9 bases match TRBD2. There are 18 residues in the CDR3. V lost 4 bases to trimming and J lost 0 bases; unmatched junction nucleotides: 10. The germline V gene encodes CDR1 KGHSH and CDR2 LQKENI. CDR3 in amino acids: CASSRKIGLASSYNEQFF. CDR3 nucleotide sequence: TGTGCCAGCTCACGAAAAATCGGACTAGCGAGCTCCTACAATGAGCAGTTCTTC.

V and J are TRBV6-6 and TRBJ1-4; TRBD1 is a possible D gene (6 bases). This CDR3 has 14 residues. Germline assignment: CDR1 MNHNY and CDR2 SVGAGI (reference sequence). The ends were cut back, 6 bases at V and 7 bases at J, with 15 bases in the middle. The CDR3 protein is CASRKPGHSEKLFF. The CDR3 region has the DNA TGTGCCAGCAGGAAACCGGGACATAGTGAAAAACTGTTTTTT.

The rearrangement uses TRBV2 and TRBJ2-7; 10 nucleotides agree with TRBD1. This CDR3 is built from 13 residues. The germline V gene has CDR1 SNHLY and CDR2 FYNNEI. Germline trimming cut 6 bases from V and 4 bases from J; bases unmatched to any gene: 3. DNA for the CDR3: TGTGCCAGCAGATGGACAGGGGGGTACGAGCAGTACTTC. It encodes CASRWTGGYEQYF.

The chain carries TRBV5-1 and TRBJ1-1, with 8 bases aligning to TRBD1. V shed 4 bases and J 1 base; nucleotides not matched to a gene: 6. The CDR3 contains 15 residues. Germline assignment: CDR1 SGHRS and CDR2 YFSETQ. Written as DNA, the CDR3 is TGCGCCAGCAGCACCGGGACAGGTCAGAACACTGAAGCTTTCTTT. Amino acid sequence: CASSTGTGQNTEAFF.

The chain carries TRBV7-9 and TRBJ1-2, with 7 bases aligning to TRBD1. Germline-derived CDR1 and CDR2 are SEHNR and FQNEAQ (reference sequence). The trim removed 5 bases at V and 4 bases at J, leaving 10 bases unmatched. This CDR3 region has 15 residues. This chain's CDR3 is CASSRAGGEAYGYTF. CDR3 nucleotides: TGTGCCAGCAGCCGGGCAGGGGGAGAGGCCTATGGCTACACCTTC.

This clone was seen more than once but under ten times. The chain couples TRBV6-6 to TRBJ1-6; D is uncertain. Trimming shortened V by 5 bases and J by 13 bases, and 12 bases separated the two germline ends. Germline CDR1 MNHNY, CDR2 SVGAGI (reference sequence). This CDR3 comprises 12 residues. The CDR3 loop reads CASSPPRSPLHF. CDR3 nucleotides: TGTGCCAGCAGTCCCCCCCGGTCCCCCCTCCACTTT.

The CDR3 DNA is TGTGCCAGCAGTTACTCTAGCGGGTACACTGAAGCTTTCTTT. As protein: CASSYSSGYTEAFF. V and J are TRBV6-5 and TRBJ1-1; no clear D. The germline V gene has CDR1 MNHEY and CDR2 SVGAGI. This CDR3 contains 14 residues. Trimming took 0 bases from V and 3 from J, leaving 8 bases between them.

This clone was counted only a few times. Here the CDR3 DNA reads TGTGCCAGCACGGATTATAATTCACCCCTCCACTTT. Its translation is CASTDYNSPLHF. This rearrangement joins TRBV27 to TRBJ1-6; unclear D gene. Trimming shortened V by 7 bases and J by 4 bases, and 5 bases separated the two germline ends. The CDR3 extends over 12 amino acids. Germline-derived CDR1 and CDR2 are MNHEY and SMNVEV (reference sequence).

The chain couples TRBV25-1 to TRBJ1-2; D gene uncertain. Germline V gene data show CDR1 as MGHDK and CDR2 as SYGVNS. The CDR3 loop spans 13 amino acids. Deletions cut 6 bases from V and 7 bases from J, with 15 bases between. As DNA, the CDR3 is TGTGCCAGCAGCCCACATTGGAGGAGTGGCTACACCTTC. It specifies CASSPHWRSGYTF.

This clone was seen only once. The chain uses TRBV11-2 and TRBJ2-1; 10 positions match TRBD2. Unmatched junction bases numbered 6, after V lost 1 base and J lost 0 bases. CDR1 is SGHAT and CDR2 is FQNNGV in the germline V gene. There are 18 residues in the CDR3. The CDR3 DNA is TGTGCCAGCAGCTTAGTGACTAGCGGGCCGTTCTCCTACAATGAGCAGTTCTTC. Translating gives CASSLVTSGPFSYNEQFF.

The J gene is TRBJ2-1, the V gene TRBV2, with D perhaps TRBD1 (6 bases). V was pared by 6 bases and J by 4 bases, with 16 bases between. The CDR3 length is 15 residues. Looked up from germline, CDR1 is SNHLY and CDR2 is FYNNEI. CDR3 amino acids: CASSLQGQRYNEQFF. The CDR3 region has the DNA TGTGCCAGCAGCTTACAGGGTCAAAGATACAATGAGCAGTTCTTC.